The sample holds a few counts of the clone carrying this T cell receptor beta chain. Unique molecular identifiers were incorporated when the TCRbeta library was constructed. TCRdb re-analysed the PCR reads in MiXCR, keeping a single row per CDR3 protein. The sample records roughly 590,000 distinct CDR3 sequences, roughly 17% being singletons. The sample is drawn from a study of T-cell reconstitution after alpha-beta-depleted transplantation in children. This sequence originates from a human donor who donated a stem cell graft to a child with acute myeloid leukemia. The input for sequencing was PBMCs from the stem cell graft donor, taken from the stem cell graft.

The CDR3 is CASSLWPSGQQETQYF. The CDR3 DNA is TGCGCCAGCAGCCTCTGGCCCTCCGGACAGCAAGAGACCCAGTACTTC. V gene TRBV5-1 combines with J gene TRBJ2-5, with D possibly being TRBD1 (6 bases). The ends were cut back, 4 bases at V and 2 bases at J, with 18 bases in the middle. The CDR3 runs to 16 residues. In germline, CDR1 is SGHRS, CDR2 YFSETQ.